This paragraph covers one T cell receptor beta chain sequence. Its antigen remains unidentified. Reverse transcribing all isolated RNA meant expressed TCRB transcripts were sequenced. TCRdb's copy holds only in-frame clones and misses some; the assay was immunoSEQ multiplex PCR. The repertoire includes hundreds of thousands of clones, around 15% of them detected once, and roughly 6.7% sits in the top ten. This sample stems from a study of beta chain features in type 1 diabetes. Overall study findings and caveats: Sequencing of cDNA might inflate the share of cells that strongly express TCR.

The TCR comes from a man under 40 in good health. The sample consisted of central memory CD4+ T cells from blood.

CDR3 protein: CASSRTETQYF. DNA for the CDR3: TGTGCCAGCAGTCGCACAGAGACCCAGTACTTC. The genes are TRBV11-2 and TRBJ2-5; no clear D gene. The germline V gene has CDR1 SGHAT and CDR2 FQNNGV. This CDR3 comprises 11 residues. V was clipped by 6 bases and J by 4 bases, with 6 bases between them. The complete variable domain, with remaining parts taken from reference TRBV11-2 and TRBJ2-5, reads EAGVAQSPRYKIIEKRQSVAFWCNPISGHATLYWYQQILGQGPKLLIQFQNNGVVDDSQLPKDRFSAERLKGVDSTLKIQPAKLEDSAVYLCASSRTETQYFGPGTRLLVL.